The present TCR beta chain was sequenced within a study of T-cell reconstitution after alpha-beta-depleted transplantation in children. Study findings and constraints: Fresh T-cell production supplied most of the T-cell counts and diversity seen one year after transplant.

In the case of this clonotype: Its antigen is still unknown.

This CDR3 region has 19 residues. V shed 0 bases and J 2 bases; nucleotides not matched to a gene: 9. Looked up from germline, CDR1 is SGHAT and CDR2 is FQDESV (reference sequence). Unique molecular identifiers were incorporated when the TCRbeta library was constructed. TCRdb ran MiXCR on the PCR reads and lists one entry per CDR3 protein. This table holds around 800,000 distinct CDR3 sequences, around 17% found once. The chain recombines TRBV11-1 with TRBJ2-6; TRBD2 aligns across 8 bases. The clonotype was recovered from a male patient between 10 and 17 years old who had a stem cell transplant for acute lymphoblastic leukemia, so the T cells may come from the graft donor. This sample comprised PBMCs, mostly from graft donor cells, obtained 360 days after TCRalphabeta/CD19-depleted stem cell transplant. CDR3 coding DNA: TGTGCCAGCAGCTTAGCTTCAAGACGGGAGGGAGCTGGGGCCAACGTCCTGACTTTC. Translation: CASSLASRREGAGANVLTF.